This T cell receptor (beta chain) comes out of a study of post-analysis software for immune sequencing data. Across the whole study: Disease trajectories encompassed relapsing-remitting, secondary progressive and progressive-relapsing multiple sclerosis. Study-level points and caveats: Batch-matched samples strongly co-clustered by F measure. Elevated frequency relative to controls characterized roughly 5 TRBV segments in patients, TRBV5-6, TRBV5-1 and TRBV20-1 among them. Comparison with controls showed significantly lower normalized Chao1 diversity in multiple sclerosis patients.

With regard to this clonotype: As yet, its antigen is unknown.

Every TCR beta cDNA library bore unique molecular identifiers. Input populations of roughly 0.85 to 11 million T cells gave rise to approximately 500,000 cDNA molecules. TCRdb called the PCR reads again in MiXCR, with one record for every CDR3 protein. In the table there are hundreds of thousands of distinct CDR3 sequences, 30% of which are singletons. This CDR3 is 18 amino acids long. V lost 4 bases and J lost 5, with 26 bases in between. In germline, CDR1 is SGHTA, CDR2 FQGNSA. The clonotype originates from a girl between 10 and 17 years old with multiple sclerosis. This rearrangement joins TRBV7-2 to TRBJ2-5; the D is unclear. Material for sequencing was blood. CDR3 bases: TGTGCCAGCAGCTCCATACTTCCCGGACCAATCCCCAGGGAGACCCAGTACTTC. Encoded protein: CASSSILPGPIPRETQYF. The whole variable domain, remainder taken from reference TRBV7-2 and TRBJ2-5, is GAGVSQSPSNKVTEKGKDVELRCDPISGHTALYWYRQSLGQGLEFLIYFQGNSAPDKSGLPSDRFSAERTGGSVSTLTIQRTQQEDSAVYLCASSSILPGPIPRETQYFGPGTRLLVL.